This T cell receptor (beta chain) was sequenced in a study of blood T cell repertoires in COVID-19. Study background: From the United States, Italy and Spain came samples of acute and convalescent COVID-19. PBMCs, B-cell-depleted T cells, or T cells provided the cDNA or gDNA that made up the material.

Worth noting for this clone: The junction shows a germline mismatch at one end, possibly a read error.

Sequencing used immunoSEQ multiplex PCR; TCRdb keeps in-frame clones, though not all of them. The sample holds around 700,000 clones; approximately 90% are singletons and the top ten take roughly 0.25%. The sequenced sample consisted of peripheral blood. This TCR was recovered from a woman between 18 and 29 years old with acute or convalescent COVID-19.

CDR3 bases: TGTGCCAGCTCCCCACCGCGCGGTGAGAAAGATACGCAGTATTTT. Amino acids: CASSPPRGEKDTQYF. The genes are TRBV18 and TRBJ2-3, with unresolved D. Germline-derived CDR1 and CDR2 are KGHSH and LQKENI. The CDR3 length is 15 residues.